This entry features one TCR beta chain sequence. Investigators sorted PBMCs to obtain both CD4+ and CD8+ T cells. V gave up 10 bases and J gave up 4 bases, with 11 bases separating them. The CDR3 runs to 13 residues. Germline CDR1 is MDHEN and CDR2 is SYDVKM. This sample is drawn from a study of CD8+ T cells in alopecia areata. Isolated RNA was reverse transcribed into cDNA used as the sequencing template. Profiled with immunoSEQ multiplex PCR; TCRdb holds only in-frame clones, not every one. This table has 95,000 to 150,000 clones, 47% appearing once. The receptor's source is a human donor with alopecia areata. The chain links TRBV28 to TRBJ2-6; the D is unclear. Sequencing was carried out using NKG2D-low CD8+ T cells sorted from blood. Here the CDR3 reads CATLPEGANVLTF. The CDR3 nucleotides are TGTGCCACCCTTCCCGAGGGGGCCAACGTCCTGACTTTC.